Each of the 10 T cell receptor beta chains below was sequenced from the same sample in a study of T cell repertoires in cytomegalovirus infection (dated by TCRdb to about 2019). These reads were obtained on an Illumina HiSeq 1500. TCRdb reprocessing: public reads trimmed at Q25 with fastp, clones called with MiXCR, in-frame beta chains kept. Duplicate CDR3 protein sequences are folded into a single record with the most common DNA and genes. The sample includes approximately 490,000 distinct CDR3 sequences, with around 11% observed a single time. The biggest ten clones account for 10% of the sample. The sequencing input was PBMCs. These receptors were collected from a human donor in good health (CMV status not recorded). Some clones in this sample may be carry-over from other donors' samples.

The rearrangement links TRBV9 to TRBJ1-4; D call uncertain. The CDR3 is 12 amino acids. Between the trimmed V and J ends, which lost 0 bases and 8 bases, there was a span of 5 bases. Germline loops: CDR1 SGDLS, CDR2 YYNGEE. For the CDR3, the DNA is TGTGCCAGCAGCGTAGAAGGGGAAAAACTGTTTTTT. It specifies CASSVEGEKLFF.

Turning to this clonotype: At one end, the junction sequence differs from germline, possibly due to a read error. DNA of the CDR3: TGCGCCAGCAGCTTGGAAAAGACAGGGGGCACCGGGGAGCTGTTTTTT. Amino acid sequence: CASSLEKTGGTGELFF. This chain connects TRBV5-8 to TRBJ2-2; 9 positions agree with TRBD1. This CDR3 region has 16 residues. Germline V gene sequence: CDR1 SGHTS, CDR2 YDEGEE.

This clonotype was picked up many times. The chain has TRBV10-2 and TRBJ2-5, with 9 bases aligning to TRBD2. Germline V lookup: CDR1 WSHSY, CDR2 SAAADI. V lost 2 bases and J lost 4; bases outside the gene matches: 5. The CDR3 is 15 residues long. The CDR3 region has the DNA TGCGCCAGCAGTGAGCGAGCGGGAGGCTCAGAGACCCAGTACTTC. Translation: CASSERAGGSETQYF.

Concerning this clonotype: This sequence may be a read error, since a much larger clone differs from it by one base. The V call is TRBV2, the J call TRBJ2-7; TRBD1 agrees at 9 bases. The CDR3 is 14 residues long. Germline loops: CDR1 SNHLY, CDR2 FYNNEI. The CDR3 protein is CASIPGQGSYEQNF. CDR3 sequence (DNA): TGTGCCAGCATTCCGGGACAGGGCTCCTACGAGCAGAACTTC.

This clonotype was detected ten times or more. The chain carries TRBV20-1 and TRBJ1-4; 10 bases agree with TRBD1. V shed 2 bases and J 8 bases; nucleotides not matched to a gene: 11. Germline values: CDR1 DFQATT, CDR2 SNEGSKA (reference sequence). CDR3 length: 16 amino acids. CDR3 loop: CSARFILTGGLEKLFF. CDR3 bases: TGCAGTGCTAGATTTATATTGACAGGGGGCCTCGAAAAACTGTTTTTT.

This clonotype was picked up many times. This chain connects TRBV5-4 to TRBJ2-3; D could derive from TRBD1 or TRBD2 (7 bases each). The CDR3 spans 18 residues. Trimming took off 3 bases at V and 2 bases at J, with 22 bases between the two ends. Germline values: CDR1 SGHNT, CDR2 YYREEE (reference sequence). CDR3 DNA: TGTGCCAGCAGCTACATCAGGGGGTCGGGAGGTGTCACAGATACGCAGTATTTT. It is translated as CASSYIRGSGGVTDTQYF.

The chain is built from TRBV18 and TRBJ2-1; weak D call: TRBD2 (6 bases). The CDR3 is made up of 19 amino acids. Per the germline V gene, CDR1 is KGHSH and CDR2 is LQKENI. The V and J ends lost 2 bases and 0 bases respectively, with 20 bases between them. The CDR3 reads CASSPWTASGLSSYNEQFF. As DNA, the CDR3 is TGTGCCAGCTCACCATGGACGGCCAGCGGGTTAAGCTCCTACAATGAGCAGTTCTTC. The whole variable domain, filled in from reference TRBV18 and TRBJ2-1, reads NAGVMQNPRHLVRRRGQEARLRCSPMKGHSHVYWYRQLPEEGLKFMVYLQKENIIDESGMPKERFSAEFPKEGPSILRIQQVVRGDSAAYFCASSPWTASGLSSYNEQFFGPGTRLTVL.

This clonotype was recorded at least ten times. This chain joins TRBV6-1 and TRBJ2-7; 7 bases fit TRBD1. Germline values: CDR1 MNHNS, CDR2 SASEGT. Losses at the gene ends were 7 bases for V and 3 bases for J; bases not matched to a gene: 9. This CDR3 is 14 amino acids long. The CDR3 here is CASTPTGKDYEQYF. CDR3 bases: TGTGCCAGCACCCCGACAGGGAAGGACTACGAGCAGTACTTC.

This clonotype came up many times. The junction departs from the called germline gene at one end, perhaps through a read error. The rearrangement uses TRBV5-1 and TRBJ1-1, with D unresolved. The CDR3 loop spans 14 amino acids. Germline loops: CDR1 SGHRS, CDR2 YFSETQ. For the CDR3, the DNA is TGTGCCAGCAGCTTATCAGCGATGAACACTGAAGCTTTCTTT. This gives the protein CASSLSAMNTEAFF.

This clonotype was found many times. The chain carries TRBV28 and TRBJ1-5; 8 bases agree with TRBD1. Germline assignment: CDR1 MDHEN and CDR2 SYDVKM. V lost 4 bases to trimming and J lost 6 bases; unmatched junction nucleotides: 8. CDR3 length: 15 amino acids. The CDR3 is CASSSTGGGSQPQHF. The CDR3 bases are TGTGCCAGCAGTTCCACAGGGGGAGGAAGTCAGCCCCAGCATTTT.